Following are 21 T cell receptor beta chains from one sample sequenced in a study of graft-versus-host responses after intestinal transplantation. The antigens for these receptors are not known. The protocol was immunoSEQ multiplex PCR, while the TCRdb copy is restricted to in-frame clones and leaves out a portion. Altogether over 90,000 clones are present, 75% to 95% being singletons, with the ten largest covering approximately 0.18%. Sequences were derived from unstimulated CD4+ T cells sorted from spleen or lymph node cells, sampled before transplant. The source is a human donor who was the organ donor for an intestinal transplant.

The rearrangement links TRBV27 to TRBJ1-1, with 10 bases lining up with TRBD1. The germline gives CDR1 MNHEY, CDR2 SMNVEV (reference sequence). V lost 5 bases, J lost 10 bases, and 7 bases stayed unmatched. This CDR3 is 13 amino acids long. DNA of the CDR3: TGTGCCAGCAGTCCGGACAGGGGGGCCGGAGCTTTCTTT. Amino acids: CASSPDRGAGAFF.

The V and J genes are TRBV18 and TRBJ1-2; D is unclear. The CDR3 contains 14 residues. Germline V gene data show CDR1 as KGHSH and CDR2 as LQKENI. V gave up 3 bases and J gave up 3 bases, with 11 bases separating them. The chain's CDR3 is CASSPSGEDYGYTF. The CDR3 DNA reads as TGTGCCAGCTCACCGAGTGGGGAGGACTATGGCTACACCTTC.

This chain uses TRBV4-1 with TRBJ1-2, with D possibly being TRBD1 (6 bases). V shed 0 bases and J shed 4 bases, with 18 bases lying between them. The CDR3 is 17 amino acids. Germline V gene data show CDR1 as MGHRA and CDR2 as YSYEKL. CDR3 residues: CASSQDPMGGLFYGYTF. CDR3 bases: TGCGCCAGCAGCCAAGACCCAATGGGGGGGCTTTTCTATGGCTACACCTTC.

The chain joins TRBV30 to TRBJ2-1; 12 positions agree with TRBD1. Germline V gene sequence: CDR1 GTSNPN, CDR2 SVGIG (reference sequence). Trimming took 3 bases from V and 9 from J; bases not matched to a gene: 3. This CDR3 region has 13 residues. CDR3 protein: CAWRGQGALEQFF. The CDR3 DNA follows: TGTGCCTGGAGGGGACAGGGGGCGCTTGAGCAGTTCTTC.

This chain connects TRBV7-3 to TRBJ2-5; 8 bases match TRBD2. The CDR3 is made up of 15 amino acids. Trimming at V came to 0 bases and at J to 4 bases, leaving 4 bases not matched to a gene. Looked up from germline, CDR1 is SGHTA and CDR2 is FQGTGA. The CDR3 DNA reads TGTGCCAGCAGCTTAACTCCGGGGGGGCTAGAGACCCAGTACTTC. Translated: CASSLTPGGLETQYF.

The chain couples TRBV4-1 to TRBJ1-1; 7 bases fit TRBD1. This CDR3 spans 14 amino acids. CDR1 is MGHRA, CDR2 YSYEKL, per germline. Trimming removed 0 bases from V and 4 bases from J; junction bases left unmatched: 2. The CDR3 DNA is TGCGCCAGCAGCCAAGACAGGGGGATCACTGAAGCTTTCTTT. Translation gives CASSQDRGITEAFF.

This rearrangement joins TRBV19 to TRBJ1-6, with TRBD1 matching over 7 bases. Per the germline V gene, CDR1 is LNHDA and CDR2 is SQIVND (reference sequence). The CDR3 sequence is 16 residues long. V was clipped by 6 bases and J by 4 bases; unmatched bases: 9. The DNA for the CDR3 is TGTGCCAGTAGCCCGGACTCGACAGGGTATAATTCACCCCTCCACTTT. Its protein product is CASSPDSTGYNSPLHF.

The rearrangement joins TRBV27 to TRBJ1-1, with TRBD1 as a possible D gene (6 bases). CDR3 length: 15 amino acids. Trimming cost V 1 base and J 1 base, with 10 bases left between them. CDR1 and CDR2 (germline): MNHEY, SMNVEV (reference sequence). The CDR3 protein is CASSLWGQRNTEAFF. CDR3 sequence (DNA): TGTGCCAGCAGTTTATGGGGGCAGCGGAACACTGAAGCTTTCTTT.

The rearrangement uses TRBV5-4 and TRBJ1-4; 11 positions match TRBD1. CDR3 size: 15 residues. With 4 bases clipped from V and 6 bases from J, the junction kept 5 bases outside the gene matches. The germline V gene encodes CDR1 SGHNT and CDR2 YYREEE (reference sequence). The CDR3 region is CASSRTGQGDEKLFF. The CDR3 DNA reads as TGTGCCAGCAGCCGGACGGGACAGGGGGATGAAAAACTGTTTTTT.

For the CDR3, the DNA is TGTGCCAGCAGCCCTAACAGGGCGGTGGGGGAGCAGTACTTC. Translation gives CASSPNRAVGEQYF. The chain employs TRBV14 and TRBJ2-5; TRBD1 might be the D (6 bases). The CDR3 has 14 amino acids. CDR1 SGHDN and CDR2 FVKESK come from the germline V gene. V lost 4 bases and J lost 11, with 20 bases in between.

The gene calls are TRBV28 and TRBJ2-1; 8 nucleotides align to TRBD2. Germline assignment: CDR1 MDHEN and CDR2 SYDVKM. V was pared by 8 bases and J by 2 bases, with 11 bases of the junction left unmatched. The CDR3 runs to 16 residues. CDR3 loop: CASARTAGATYNEQFF. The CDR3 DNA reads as TGTGCCAGCGCACGAACAGCGGGGGCCACCTACAATGAGCAGTTCTTC.

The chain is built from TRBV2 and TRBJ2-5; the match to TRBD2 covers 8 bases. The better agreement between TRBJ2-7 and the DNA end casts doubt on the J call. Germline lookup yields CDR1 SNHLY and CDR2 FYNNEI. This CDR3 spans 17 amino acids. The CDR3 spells CASSGEIAGRIIYEQYF. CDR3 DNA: TGTGCCAGCAGTGGGGAGATAGCGGGACGGATTATTTACGAGCAGTACTTC.

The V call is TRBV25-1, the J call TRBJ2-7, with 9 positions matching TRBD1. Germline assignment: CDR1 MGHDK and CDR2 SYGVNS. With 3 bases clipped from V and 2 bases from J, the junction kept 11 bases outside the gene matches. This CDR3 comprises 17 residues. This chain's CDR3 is CASSDRPVGTGTYEQYF. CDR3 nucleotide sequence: TGTGCCAGCAGTGATCGACCGGTTGGGACAGGGACCTACGAGCAGTACTTC.

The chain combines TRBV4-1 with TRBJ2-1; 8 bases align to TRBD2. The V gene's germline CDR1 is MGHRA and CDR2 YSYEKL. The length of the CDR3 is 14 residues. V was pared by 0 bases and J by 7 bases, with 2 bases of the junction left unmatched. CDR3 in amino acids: CASSQDERGNEQFF. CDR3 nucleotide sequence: TGCGCCAGCAGCCAAGACGAGCGGGGGAATGAGCAGTTCTTC.

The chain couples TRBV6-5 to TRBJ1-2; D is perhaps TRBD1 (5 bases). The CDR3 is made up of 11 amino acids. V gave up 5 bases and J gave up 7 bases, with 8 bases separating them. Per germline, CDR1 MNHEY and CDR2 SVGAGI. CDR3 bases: TGTGCCAGCAGTCAGGGTTCTGGCTACACCTTC. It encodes CASSQGSGYTF.

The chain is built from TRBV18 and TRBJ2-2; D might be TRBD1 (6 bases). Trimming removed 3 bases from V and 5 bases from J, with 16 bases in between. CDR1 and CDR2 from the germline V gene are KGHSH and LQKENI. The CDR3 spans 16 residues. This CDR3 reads CASSPDSPGVTGELFF. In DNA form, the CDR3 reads TGTGCCAGCTCACCGGACAGCCCTGGTGTTACCGGGGAGCTGTTTTTT.

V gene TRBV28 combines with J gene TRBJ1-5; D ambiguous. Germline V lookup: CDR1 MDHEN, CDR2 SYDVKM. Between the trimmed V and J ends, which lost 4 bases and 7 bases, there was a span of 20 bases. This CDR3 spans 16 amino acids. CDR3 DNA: TGTGCCAGCAGTTCGTTATACAGTAGGTTCGGCCAGCCCCAGCATTTT. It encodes CASSSLYSRFGQPQHF. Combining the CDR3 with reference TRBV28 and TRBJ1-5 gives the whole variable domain DVKVTQSSRYLVKRTGEKVFLECVQDMDHENMFWYRQDPGLGLRLIYFSYDVKMKEKGDIPEGYSVSREKKERFSLILESASTNQTSMYLCASSSLYSRFGQPQHFGDGTRLSIL.

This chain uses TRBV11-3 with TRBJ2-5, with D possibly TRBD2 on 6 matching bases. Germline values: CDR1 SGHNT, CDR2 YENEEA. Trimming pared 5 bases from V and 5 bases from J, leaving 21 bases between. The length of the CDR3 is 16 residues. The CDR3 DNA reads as TGTGCCAGCAGCGCCGCGGGGAGTGGGGTCGGGGAGACCCAGTACTTC. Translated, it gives CASSAAGSGVGETQYF.

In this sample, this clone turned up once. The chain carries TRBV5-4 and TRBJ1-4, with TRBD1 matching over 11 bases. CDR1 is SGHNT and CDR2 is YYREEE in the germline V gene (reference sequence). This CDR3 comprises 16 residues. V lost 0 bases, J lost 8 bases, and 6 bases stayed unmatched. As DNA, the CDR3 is TGTGCCAGCAGCTTGGCGGACAGGGGGCCAATAGAAAAACTGTTTTTT. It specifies CASSLADRGPIEKLFF.

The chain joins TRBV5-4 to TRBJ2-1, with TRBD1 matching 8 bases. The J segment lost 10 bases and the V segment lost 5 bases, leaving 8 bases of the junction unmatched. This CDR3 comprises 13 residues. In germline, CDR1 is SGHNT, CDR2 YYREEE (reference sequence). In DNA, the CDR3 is TGTGCCAGCAGTCACGGACAGGGTAACGAGCAGTTCTTC. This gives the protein CASSHGQGNEQFF.

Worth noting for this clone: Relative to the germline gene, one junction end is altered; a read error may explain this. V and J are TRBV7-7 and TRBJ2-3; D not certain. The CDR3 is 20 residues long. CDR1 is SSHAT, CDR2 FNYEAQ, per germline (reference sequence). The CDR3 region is CASSFFVAFSPFNSTDTQYF. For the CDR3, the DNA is TGTGCTAGCAGCTTTTTTGTGGCCTTCAGTCCCTTCAATAGCACAGATACGCAGTATTTT.